A selection of T cell receptor beta chains follows, all from one sample in a study of cytomegalovirus exposure and HLA in healthy donors. Here immunoSEQ multiplex PCR was the method, and the copy in TCRdb shows in-frame clones only, minus some. This table holds roughly 130,000 clones, about 91% found once. The specimen sequenced was PBMCs. All receptors come from a woman between 18 and 29 years old in good health and CMV-seropositive. CDR3s include the opening cysteine and the closing phenylalanine or tryptophan. The order of the fields is J gene, V gene, D gene, CDR3 protein, CDR3 DNA. The D gene is left open where the match is weak.

>TRBJ2-2|TRBV9|-
CASSVAGGELFF
TGTGCCAGCAGCGTAGCGGGGGGCGAGCTGTTTTTT
>TRBJ1-1|TRBV12-2|-
CASRLVRNTEAFF
TGTGCAAGTCGCTTAGTTAGGAACACTGAAGCTTTCTTT
>TRBJ1-2|TRBV28|-
CATSPGHAPIGGYTF
TGTGCCACATCGCCAGGCCATGCGCCCATAGGAGGCTACACCTTC
>TRBJ1-1|TRBV6-1|-
CASRRQENTEAFF
TGTGCCAGCAGAAGACAGGAGAACACTGAAGCTTTCTTT
>TRBJ2-7|TRBV18|-
CASSRKQGSGEQYF
TGTGCCAGCTCACGGAAACAGGGCTCGGGGGAGCAGTACTTC
>TRBJ1-3|TRBV2|-
CASSETSGNTIYF
TGTGCCAGCAGTGAGACATCTGGAAACACCATATATTTT
>TRBJ2-6|TRBV6-5|-
CASSYRVSGANVLTF
TGTGCCAGCAGTTATCGGGTCTCTGGGGCCAACGTCCTGACTTTC
>TRBJ1-5|TRBV19|-
CASSIDRTVIANQPQHF
TGTGCCAGTAGTATAGATCGAACAGTCATCGCAAATCAGCCCCAGCATTTT
>TRBJ2-7|TRBV4-3|TRBD2
CASSQGTSGGSYEQYF
TGCGCCAGCAGCCAAGGAACTAGCGGGGGCTCCTACGAGCAGTACTTC
>TRBJ2-2|TRBV28|TRBD1
CASSGPGQGTGELFF
TGTGCCAGCAGTGGTCCGGGACAGGGGACCGGGGAGCTGTTTTTT
>TRBJ1-4|TRBV28|-
CASSSRGNEKLFF
TGTGCCAGCAGTTCAAGGGGAAATGAAAAACTGTTTTTT
>TRBJ1-5|TRBV30|-
CAWSLLAGTSGNQPQHF
TGTGCCTGGAGTCTTCTCGCTGGGACTTCGGGCAATCAGCCCCAGCATTTT
>TRBJ1-3|TRBV9|-
CASSPGYRSGNTIYF
TGTGCCAGCAGCCCCGGATACAGATCTGGAAACACCATATATTTT
>TRBJ1-3|TRBV7-9|-
CASSLEGGPGPGNTIYF
TGTGCCAGCAGCTTAGAGGGAGGCCCGGGCCCGGGAAACACCATATATTTT
>TRBJ2-1|TRBV11-3|TRBD1
CASSLEGQVDDEQFF
TGTGCCAGCAGCTTAGAAGGACAGGTGGACGATGAGCAGTTCTTC
>TRBJ1-1|TRBV5-1|-
CASSLEPPTGGTEAFF
TGCGCCAGCAGCTTGGAACCCCCCACGGGAGGCACTGAAGCTTTCTTT
>TRBJ1-3|TRBV30|-
CAWSDKDKALNTIYF
TGTGCCTGGTCGGACAAAGACAAGGCTTTGAACACCATATATTTT
>TRBJ2-1|TRBV28|TRBD2
CASSSGTSGRYNEQFF
TGTGCCAGCAGTTCCGGGACTAGCGGGCGATACAATGAGCAGTTCTTC
>TRBJ1-1|TRBV2|-
CASRGIRGRTEAFF
TGTGCCAGCAGGGGGATACGGGGTCGGACTGAAGCTTTCTTT
>TRBJ1-3|TRBV13|TRBD1
CASSSRTGGNTIYF
TGTGCCAGCAGCTCTAGGACAGGGGGGAACACCATATATTTT
>TRBJ2-5|TRBV5-6|TRBD1
CASSPDRGRGQETQYF
TGTGCCAGCAGTCCGGACAGGGGGCGAGGGCAAGAGACCCAGTACTTC
>TRBJ1-1|TRBV6-5|TRBD1
CASSYATGVNTEAFF
TGTGCCAGCAGTTACGCAACAGGGGTTAACACTGAAGCTTTCTTT